This TCR beta chain was observed in a study of blood T cell repertoires in COVID-19. Study-level background: PBMCs, B-cell-depleted T cells, or T cells were the source of the cDNA or gDNA that made up the material.

Trimming shortened V by 3 bases and J by 6 bases, and 6 bases separated the two germline ends. Germline CDR1 is MNHEY and CDR2 is SMNVEV (reference sequence). This CDR3 has 11 amino acids. Profiled with immunoSEQ multiplex PCR; TCRdb holds only in-frame clones, not every one. The sample gives approximately 200,000 clones, roughly 85% of which show up once; over 2.5% is in the top ten. The sequence derives from a man in his fifties or sixties who had recovered from COVID-19. This sequence joins TRBV27 and TRBJ2-7; possibly TRBD2 for D (5 bases). Sequencing was performed on peripheral blood. CDR3 region: CASSFGVEQYF. The CDR3 region has the DNA TGTGCCAGCAGTTTCGGGGTCGAGCAGTACTTC.